This passage covers 7 T cell receptor beta chains from one sample sequenced in a study of post-analysis software for immune sequencing data (dated by TCRdb to about 2015). These receptors have no identified antigens. Libraries were prepared through PCR. Sequencing used an Illumina HiSeq 2500. Unique molecular identifiers were incorporated into TCR beta cDNA libraries to reduce PCR and sequencing biases. TCRdb cleaned the public reads at Q25 with fastp, built clones with MiXCR and kept in-frame beta chains. CDR3 protein duplicates are merged, each entry listing the most common genes and DNA. The sample contains 180,000 or so distinct CDR3 sequences, over 25% of them found a single time. The ten top clones hold less than 4% of the sample. What the authors observed across the whole study: Patients showed significantly higher frequencies than controls for several TRBV segments, among them TRBV5-6, TRBV5-1 and TRBV20-1.

The specimen was blood. All receptors derive from a girl under 18 with multiple sclerosis.

To note about this clonotype: This may be a read error, as it is one base from a much larger clone. V and J are TRBV10-2 and TRBJ2-1, with D perhaps matching TRBD2 (5 bases). This CDR3 comprises 14 residues. CDR1 WSHSY and CDR2 SAAADI come from the germline V gene. CDR3 protein: CASSSAGVVDEQCF. The CDR3 DNA reads TGCGCCAGCAGCTCCGCGGGTGTTGTGGATGAGCAGTGCTTC.

This clonotype was seen a few times. This rearrangement joins TRBV10-2 to TRBJ1-4; maybe TRBD1 (6 bases). The CDR3 spans 13 residues. The germline CDR1 and CDR2 sequences are WSHSY and SAAADI. Trimming pared 8 bases from V and 2 bases from J, leaving 9 bases between. The CDR3 DNA is TGCGCCAGCTCGGACAGTACTAATGAAAAACTGTTTTTT. Translation gives CASSDSTNEKLFF.

Ten or more counts support this clonotype. V is TRBV12-3 or TRBV12-4 and J is TRBJ2-7, with 8 nucleotides matching TRBD1. Trimming removed 6 bases from V and 5 bases from J; junction bases left unmatched: 9. The CDR3 covers 14 residues. The CDR3 reads CASSHGTTGDEQYF. CDR3 bases: TGTGCCAGCAGCCACGGCACGACAGGGGACGAGCAGTACTTC.

This clonotype was seen more than once but under ten times. In nucleotides, the CDR3 is TGTGCCAGCAGTTACGTGGCAGCCTACGAGCAGTACTTC. It encodes CASSYVAAYEQYF. V is TRBV6-5 and J is TRBJ2-4; no reliable D call. TRBJ2-7 matches the DNA end more closely, so the J call is doubtful. Germline assignment: CDR1 MNHEY and CDR2 SVGAGI. The CDR3 spans 13 residues.

In its sample, this clonotype was seen many times. The gene calls are TRBV7-2 and TRBJ1-6; D unresolved. Germline assignment: CDR1 SGHTA and CDR2 FQGNSA. The germline V and J ends were trimmed by 2 bases and 10 bases, with 18 bases remaining between them. The CDR3 runs to 16 residues. For the CDR3, the DNA is TGTGCCAGCAGCTTATTAGGCACAGTTAGTTCCTCACCCCTCCACTTT. Protein sequence: CASSLLGTVSSSPLHF.

This clonotype was observed a handful of times. The V gene is TRBV12-3 or TRBV12-4, the J gene TRBJ1-2; tentative D call: TRBD1 (6 bases). This CDR3 has 15 amino acids. The V end lost 6 bases, the J end lost 4 bases, and 18 bases lay between the germline ends. CDR3 residues: CASRTASGAIYGYTF. CDR3 DNA sequence: TGTGCCAGCAGGACGGCCTCGGGGGCAATCTATGGCTACACCTTC.

This clonotype was seen repeatedly, ten times or more. Germline is not matched at one junction end, which may reflect a read error. The chain combines TRBV5-1 with TRBJ2-5; D is uncertain. This CDR3 region has 11 residues. The germline gives CDR1 SGHRS, CDR2 YFSETQ. The CDR3 sequence: CASSLQETQYF. In nucleotides, the CDR3 is TGTGCCAGCAGCTTGCAAGAGACCCAGTACTTC.